The 23 T cell receptor beta chains below all came from one sample that was sequenced in a study of a mutant IDH1 vaccine in newly diagnosed glioma. The time point here: week 35, safety follow-up. The investigators gave 300 ug of mutant IDH1 20-mer peptide in each vaccine dose, together with topical imiquimod. These receptors' targets are unknown. Assay: immunoSEQ multiplex PCR; the TCRdb copy retains only in-frame clones and omits some. The data contain around 31,000 clones, around 80% of them singletons. Sequencing was performed on PBMCs, taken from a glioma patient whose treatment included an IDH1 peptide vaccine. These receptors were collected from a woman between 35 and 50 years old with glioma.

The rearrangement links TRBV6-4 to TRBJ1-5, with D unclear. The V end was cut by 3 bases, the J end by 2 bases, with 11 bases between. Germline V gene data show CDR1 as MRHNA and CDR2 as SNTAGT. The CDR3 totals 15 residues. This chain's CDR3 is CASSETGEGNQPQHF. CDR3 DNA sequence: TGTGCCAGCAGTGAGACCGGGGAGGGCAATCAGCCCCAGCATTTT.

The rearrangement joins TRBV18 to TRBJ1-1; D may be TRBD1 (5 bases). Germline CDR1 reads KGHSH; CDR2 reads LQKENI. The CDR3 spans 15 residues. Trimming stripped 6 bases from V and 5 bases from J, with 19 bases between. CDR3 protein: CASSPYRGDGTEAFF. CDR3 DNA sequence: TGTGCCAGCTCGCCCTACCGAGGGGATGGGACTGAAGCTTTCTTT.

V usage is TRBV29-1 and J usage is TRBJ2-6; 9 bases fit TRBD1. This CDR3 is built from 13 residues. CDR1 SQVTM and CDR2 ANQGSEA come from the germline V gene. V shed 7 bases and J 2 bases; nucleotides not matched to a gene: 0. CDR3 DNA sequence: TGCAGCGGGGACAGGGCTGGGGCCAACGTCCTGACTTTC. Translated, it gives CSGDRAGANVLTF.

J is TRBJ2-7 and V is TRBV6-6; 7 nucleotides line up with TRBD1. Germline V gives CDR1 MNHNY, CDR2 SVGAGI (reference sequence). V lost 6 bases and J lost 5; bases outside the gene matches: 7. The CDR3 contains 13 residues. CDR3 coding DNA: TGTGCCAGCAGGACGACAGGGAAAGACGAGCAGTACTTC. It translates to CASRTTGKDEQYF.

This chain joins TRBV27 and TRBJ2-5; perhaps TRBD1 as D (7 bases). V lost 2 bases and J lost 7, with 8 bases in between. The germline gives CDR1 MNHEY, CDR2 SMNVEV (reference sequence). CDR3 length: 12 residues. The CDR3 protein is CASSLQGGTQYF. The CDR3 region has the DNA TGTGCCAGCAGTTTACAGGGGGGGACCCAGTACTTC.

This chain connects TRBV18 to TRBJ1-2, with D possibly TRBD1 on 6 matching bases. With 3 bases removed from V and 7 bases from J, the gap between germline ends came to 9 bases. Looked up from germline, CDR1 is KGHSH and CDR2 is LQKENI. This CDR3 is 12 amino acids long. In nucleotides, the CDR3 is TGTGCCAGCTCACCGGACAGTACTGGCTACACCTTC. Amino acids: CASSPDSTGYTF.

The chain combines TRBV5-1 with TRBJ2-1, with 7 bases that match TRBD2. V trimming: 0 bases; J trimming: 6 bases; junction bases outside the gene matches: 9. This CDR3 region has 16 residues. Germline V CDR1 and CDR2: SGHRS, YFSETQ. The CDR3 DNA follows: TGCGCCAGCAGCTTGGTATCTAGCGGCCTCGGCAATGAGCAGTTCTTC. It encodes CASSLVSSGLGNEQFF. Drawing the rest from reference TRBV5-1 and TRBJ2-1, the complete variable domain is KAGVTQTPRYLIKTRGQQVTLSCSPISGHRSVSWYQQTPGQGLQFLFEYFSETQRNKGNFPGRFSGRQFSNSRSEMNVSTLELGDSALYLCASSLVSSGLGNEQFFGPGTRLTVL.

The rearrangement links TRBV29-1 to TRBJ2-5; 12 bases are a match to TRBD2. This CDR3 is built from 13 residues. The V segment lost 7 bases and the J segment 5 bases; nucleotides outside the gene matches: 5. CDR1 is SQVTM, CDR2 ANQGSEA, per germline. The CDR3 here is CSGASGGAETQYF. In nucleotides, the CDR3 is TGCAGCGGGGCTAGCGGGGGGGCGGAGACCCAGTACTTC.

The chain joins TRBV7-9 to TRBJ1-3; TRBD1 is a possible D gene (5 bases). CDR3 length equals 16 residues. Between the trimmed V and J ends, which lost 3 bases and 4 bases, there was a span of 16 bases. CDR1 SEHNR and CDR2 FQNEAQ come from the germline V gene (reference sequence). The CDR3 DNA follows: TGTGCCAGCAGCTTTGGGGGAAATGCTCGCGGAAACACCATATATTTT. The encoded protein is CASSFGGNARGNTIYF.

The chain combines TRBV7-9 with TRBJ2-1; D uncertain. V lost 1 base, J lost 6 bases, and 10 bases lay in between. The CDR3 totals 14 residues. The V gene's germline CDR1 is SEHNR and CDR2 FQNEAQ (reference sequence). CDR3 residues: CASSLVFMVNEQFF. The DNA for the CDR3 is TGTGCCAGCAGCTTAGTATTCATGGTCAATGAGCAGTTCTTC.

The chain carries TRBV16 and TRBJ2-1; 8 bases are a match to TRBD1. Germline V gene sequence: CDR1 KGHSY, CDR2 FQNENV. The V gene end was trimmed by 7 bases and the J gene end by 1 base; junction bases not matched to a gene: 12. The CDR3 loop spans 17 amino acids. The CDR3 loop is CASTRGRGPKSYNEQFF. CDR3 DNA: TGTGCCAGCACCCGAGGCAGGGGGCCGAAATCCTACAATGAGCAGTTCTTC.

This chain links TRBV4-1 with TRBJ2-2, with 9 bases aligning to TRBD2. Germline trimming cut 5 bases from V and 2 bases from J; bases unmatched to any gene: 9. Germline values: CDR1 MGHRA, CDR2 YSYEKL. CDR3 size: 17 residues. The CDR3 coding sequence is TGCGCCAGCAGCTCGCCCCTAGCGGGGCAAAACACCGGGGAGCTGTTTTTT. As protein: CASSSPLAGQNTGELFF.

The chain combines TRBV12-5 with TRBJ1-5; the D gene is possibly TRBD1 (5 bases). Trimming shortened V by 1 base and J by 4 bases, and 11 bases separated the two germline ends. The CDR3 is 15 residues long. Per germline, CDR1 LGHNT and CDR2 FRNRAP. The CDR3 sequence: CASGLDRSRNQPQHF. CDR3 nucleotide sequence: TGTGCTAGTGGTTTGGACAGGTCGAGGAATCAGCCCCAGCATTTT.

In DNA, the CDR3 is TGCAGCGTCCCCCTGAGGGGGAGAACGGACTATGGCTACACCTTC. It encodes CSVPLRGRTDYGYTF. V is TRBV29-1 and J is TRBJ1-2, with a weak D call TRBD1 (6 bases). CDR1 is SQVTM, CDR2 ANQGSEA, per germline. This CDR3 comprises 15 residues. Trimming shortened V by 6 bases and J by 3 bases, and 20 bases separated the two germline ends.

V is TRBV18 and J is TRBJ1-5; 10 nucleotides line up with TRBD1. CDR3 length: 16 residues. Trimming at V came to 4 bases and at J to 3 bases, leaving 6 bases not matched to a gene. Germline CDR1 reads KGHSH; CDR2 reads LQKENI. CDR3 residues: CASSQSTGGINQPQHF. Written as DNA, the CDR3 is TGTGCCAGCTCACAGTCGACAGGGGGCATCAATCAGCCCCAGCATTTT. Drawing the rest from reference TRBV18 and TRBJ1-5, the complete variable domain is NAGVMQNPRHLVRRRGQEARLRCSPMKGHSHVYWYRQLPEEGLKFMVYLQKENIIDESGMPKERFSAEFPKEGPSILRIQQVVRGDSAAYFCASSQSTGGINQPQHFGDGTRLSIL.

The CDR3 spells CASSIESQSEQYF. CDR3 nucleotides: TGTGCCAGTAGTATAGAGTCACAGAGCGAGCAGTACTTC. This chain connects TRBV19 to TRBJ2-7; no definite D call. CDR1 is LNHDA and CDR2 is SQIVND in the germline V gene (reference sequence). Trimming removed 0 bases at V and 6 bases at J, with 9 bases between. The CDR3 spans 13 residues.

CDR3 nucleotide sequence: TGTGCCAGCAGTTACTCCGGGACAGGTGTCGACGAGCAGTACTTC. Encoded protein: CASSYSGTGVDEQYF. This sequence joins TRBV6-5 and TRBJ2-7; TRBD1 agrees at 8 bases. The germline CDR1 and CDR2 sequences are MNHEY and SVGAGI. Trimming at V came to 0 bases and at J to 5 bases, leaving 6 bases not matched to a gene. This CDR3 spans 15 amino acids.

The chain combines TRBV6-5 with TRBJ1-6, with D maybe TRBD1 (6 bases). The CDR3 is 15 amino acids. V was cut by 6 bases and J by 7 bases, with 16 bases left in between. The germline gives CDR1 MNHEY, CDR2 SVGAGI. The DNA of the CDR3 is TGTGCCAGCAGAGTTACGTCAGGGGAAAATTCACCCCTCCACTTT. Protein sequence: CASRVTSGENSPLHF.

The chain employs TRBV2 and TRBJ2-1, with no clear D. Germline-derived CDR1 and CDR2 are SNHLY and FYNNEI. Between the trimmed V and J ends, which lost 2 bases and 4 bases, there was a span of 3 bases. There are 12 residues in the CDR3. The CDR3 here is CASSEPYNEQFF. CDR3 sequence (DNA): TGTGCCAGCAGTGAACCGTACAATGAGCAGTTCTTC.

The rearrangement links TRBV2 to TRBJ2-6, with no clear D. CDR1 is SNHLY, CDR2 FYNNEI, per germline. Trimming took off 4 bases at V and 4 bases at J, with 14 bases between the two ends. This CDR3 comprises 16 residues. CDR3 sequence (DNA): TGTGCCAGCAGTGGGACGCTAGGTTCAGGGGCCAACGTCCTGACTTTC. Translating gives CASSGTLGSGANVLTF.

The rearrangement uses TRBV6-6 and TRBJ1-1, with unresolved D. The CDR3 extends over 15 amino acids. Germline V gives CDR1 MNHNY, CDR2 SVGAGI (reference sequence). V shed 7 bases and J shed 2 bases, with 17 bases lying between them. The CDR3 here is CASTSAGLSNTEAFF. Here the CDR3 DNA reads TGTGCCAGCACCTCGGCGGGCCTCTCCAACACTGAAGCTTTCTTT.

This clone was detected only a few times. The chain's CDR3 is CASSGRQGTKPQHF. The CDR3, as DNA: TGTGCCAGCAGTGGGAGACAGGGGACAAAGCCCCAGCATTTT. The chain employs TRBV2 and TRBJ1-5; the match to TRBD1 covers 8 bases. The V and J ends lost 4 bases and 8 bases, in that order; junction bases with no gene match: 7. The CDR3 extends over 14 amino acids. Germline V gives CDR1 SNHLY, CDR2 FYNNEI.

The chain combines TRBV9 with TRBJ2-3; D is unclear. This CDR3 contains 15 residues. V lost 3 bases and J 0 bases, leaving 11 bases between the germline ends. CDR1 and CDR2 from the germline V gene are SGDLS and YYNGEE. CDR3 residues: CASSGRYSSTDTQYF. The DNA for the CDR3 is TGTGCCAGCAGCGGCCGGTACTCGAGCACAGATACGCAGTATTTT. Filled out from reference TRBV9 and TRBJ2-3, the complete variable domain reads DSGVTQTPKHLITATGQRVTLRCSPRSGDLSVYWYQQSLDQGLQFLIQYYNGEERAKGNILERFSAQQFPDLHSELNLSSLELGDSALYFCASSGRYSSTDTQYFGPGTRLTVL.